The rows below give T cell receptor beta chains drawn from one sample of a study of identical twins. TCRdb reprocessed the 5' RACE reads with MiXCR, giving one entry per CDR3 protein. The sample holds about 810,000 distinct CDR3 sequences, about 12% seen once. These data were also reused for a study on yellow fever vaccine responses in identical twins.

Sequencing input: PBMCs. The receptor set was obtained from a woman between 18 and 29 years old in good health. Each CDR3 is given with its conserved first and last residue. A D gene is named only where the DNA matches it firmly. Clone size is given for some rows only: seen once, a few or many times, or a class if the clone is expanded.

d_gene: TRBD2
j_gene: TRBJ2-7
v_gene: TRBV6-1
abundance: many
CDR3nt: TGTGCCAGCAGTGTTCTAGCGGGAGACGAGCAGTACTTC
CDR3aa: CASSVLAGDEQYF

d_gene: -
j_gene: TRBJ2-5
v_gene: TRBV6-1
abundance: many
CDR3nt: TGTGCCAGCATAGGGGGGGGAGCGGCCGAAGAGACCCAGTACTTC
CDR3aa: CASIGGGAAEETQYF

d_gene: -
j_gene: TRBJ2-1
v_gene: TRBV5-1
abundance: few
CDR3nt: TGCGCCAGCAGCATGAAGGGGATGGAGCAGTTCTTC
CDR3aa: CASSMKGMEQFF

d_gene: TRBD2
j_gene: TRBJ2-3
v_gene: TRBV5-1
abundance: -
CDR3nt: TGCGCCAGCAGTTACGGACTAGCGGGAGACACAGATACGCAGTATTTT
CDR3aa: CASSYGLAGDTDTQYF

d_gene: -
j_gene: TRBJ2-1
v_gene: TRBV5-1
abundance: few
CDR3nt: TGCGCCAGCAGCCCGGGTGGACTACAGTACCACAATGAGCAGTTCTTC
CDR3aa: CASSPGGLQYHNEQFF

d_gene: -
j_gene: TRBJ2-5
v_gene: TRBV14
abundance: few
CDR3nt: TGTGCCAGCAGCCAACAGGGGACCCAGTACTTC
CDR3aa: CASSQQGTQYF

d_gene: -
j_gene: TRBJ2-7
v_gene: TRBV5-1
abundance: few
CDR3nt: TGCGCCAGCAGCTTGGCTTACTCTAGCGAAGTCTACGAGCAGTACTTC
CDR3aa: CASSLAYSSEVYEQYF

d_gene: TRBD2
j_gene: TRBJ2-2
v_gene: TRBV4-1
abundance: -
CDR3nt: TGCGCCAGCAGCTACGGACTAGCGGGGAGAATCGCGAACACCGGGGAGCTGTTTTTT
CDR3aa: CASSYGLAGRIANTGELFF

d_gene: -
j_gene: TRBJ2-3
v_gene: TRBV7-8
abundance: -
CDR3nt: TGTGCCAGCAGCTTAAGGGAGGGGGCCAACACAGATATGCAGTATTTT
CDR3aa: CASSLREGANTDMQYF

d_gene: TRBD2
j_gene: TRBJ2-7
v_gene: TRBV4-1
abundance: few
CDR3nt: TGCGCCAGCAGCCAAGATTCCCAATGGGCTAGCGGGAGCCACGAGCAGTACTTC
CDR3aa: CASSQDSQWASGSHEQYF

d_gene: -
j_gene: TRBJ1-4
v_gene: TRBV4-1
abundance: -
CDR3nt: TGCGCCAGCAGCCAAGATTATTACACCGGAAATTGGAAACTGTTTTTT
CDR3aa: CASSQDYYTGNWKLFF

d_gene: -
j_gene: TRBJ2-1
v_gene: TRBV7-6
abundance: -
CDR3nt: TGTGCCAGCAGCTTATGGGGAGGGGGCGTCTCCTACAATGAGCAGTTCTTC
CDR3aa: CASSLWGGGVSYNEQFF

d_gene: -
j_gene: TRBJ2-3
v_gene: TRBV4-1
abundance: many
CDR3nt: TGCGCCAGCAGCCAAGCATTACCTGGGGCAGATACGCAGTATTTT
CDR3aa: CASSQALPGADTQYF

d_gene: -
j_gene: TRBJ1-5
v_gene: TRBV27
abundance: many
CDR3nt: TGTGCCAGCAGTTTATCGTCGGCACCGAATCAGCCCCAGCATTTT
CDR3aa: CASSLSSAPNQPQHF

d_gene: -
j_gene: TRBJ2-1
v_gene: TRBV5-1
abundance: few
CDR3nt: TGCGCCAGCAGCTTGGGTTCTGGGGGCTATGAGCAGTTCTTC
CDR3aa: CASSLGSGGYEQFF

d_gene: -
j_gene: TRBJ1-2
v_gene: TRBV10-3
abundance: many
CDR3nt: TGTGCCATCAGTGAGTCGCCAGCTAACTATGGCTACACCTTC
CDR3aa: CAISESPANYGYTF

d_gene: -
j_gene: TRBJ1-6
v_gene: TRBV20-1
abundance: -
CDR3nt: TGCAGTGCTAGGTTGATCTCCCGAGGAGTTTCACCCCTCCACTTT
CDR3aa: CSARLISRGVSPLHF

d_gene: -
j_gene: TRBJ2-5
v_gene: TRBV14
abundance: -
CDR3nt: TGTGCCAGCAGCCACAGGGCCAGGCAAGAGACCCAGTACTTC
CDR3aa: CASSHRARQETQYF

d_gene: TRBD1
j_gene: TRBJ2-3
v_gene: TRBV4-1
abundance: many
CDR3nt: TGCGCCAGCAGCCTAAGCGACCCCAGTACAGGGGTCAGCACAGATACGCAGTATTTT
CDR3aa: CASSLSDPSTGVSTDTQYF

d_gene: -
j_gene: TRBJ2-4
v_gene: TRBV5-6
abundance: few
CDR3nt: TGTGCCAGCAGCTTGGTGGCAGGGCCCCCCAAAAACATTCAGTACTTC
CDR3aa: CASSLVAGPPKNIQYF

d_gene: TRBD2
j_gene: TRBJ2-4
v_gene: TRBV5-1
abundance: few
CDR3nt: TGCGCCAGCAGCTATAGCGGGGACAAAAACATTCAGTACTTC
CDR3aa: CASSYSGDKNIQYF

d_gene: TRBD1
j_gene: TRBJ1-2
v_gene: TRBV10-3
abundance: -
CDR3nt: TGTGCCATCAGTGAGCAGGGGGTGGGATATGGCTACACCTTC
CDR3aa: CAISEQGVGYGYTF

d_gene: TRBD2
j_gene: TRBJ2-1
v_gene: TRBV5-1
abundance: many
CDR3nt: TGCGCCACCCAAAGCGGGACTAGCGGGAGTACTGAGCAGTTCTTC
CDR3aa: CATQSGTSGSTEQFF

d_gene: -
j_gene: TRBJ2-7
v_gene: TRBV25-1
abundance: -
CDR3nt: TGTGCCAGCAGTGAATGGAGCCCCCAGACAGTCTCCTACGAGCAGTACTTC
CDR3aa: CASSEWSPQTVSYEQYF

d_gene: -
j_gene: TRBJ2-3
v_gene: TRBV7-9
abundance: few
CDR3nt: TGTGCCAGCACGTTCGGAACAGATACGCAGTATTTT
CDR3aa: CASTFGTDTQYF

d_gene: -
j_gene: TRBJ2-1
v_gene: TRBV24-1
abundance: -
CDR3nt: TGTGCCACCAGTGATTCACAAAAGCAGTTCTTC
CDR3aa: CATSDSQKQFF

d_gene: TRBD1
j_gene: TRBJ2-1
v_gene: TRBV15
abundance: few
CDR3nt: TGTGCCACCAGCAGACCCGGGACAGGGGCATACAATGAGCAGTTCTTC
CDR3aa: CATSRPGTGAYNEQFF

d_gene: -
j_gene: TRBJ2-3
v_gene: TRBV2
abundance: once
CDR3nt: TGTGCCAGCACTGGGGTCCTACAGGGCCGCACAGATACGCAGTATTTT
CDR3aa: CASTGVLQGRTDTQYF

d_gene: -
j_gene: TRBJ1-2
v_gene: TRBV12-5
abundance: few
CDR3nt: TGTGCTAGTGCGGTGAGGGCCTACTATGGCTACACCTTC
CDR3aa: CASAVRAYYGYTF

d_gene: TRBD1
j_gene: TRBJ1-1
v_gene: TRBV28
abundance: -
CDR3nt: TGTGCCAGCAGGACGGGACAGCCAAACACTGAAGCTTTCTTT
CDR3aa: CASRTGQPNTEAFF

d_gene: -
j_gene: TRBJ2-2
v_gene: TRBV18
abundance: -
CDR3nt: TGTGCCAGCTCACCACAGGACACCGGGGAGCTGTTTTTT
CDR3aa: CASSPQDTGELFF